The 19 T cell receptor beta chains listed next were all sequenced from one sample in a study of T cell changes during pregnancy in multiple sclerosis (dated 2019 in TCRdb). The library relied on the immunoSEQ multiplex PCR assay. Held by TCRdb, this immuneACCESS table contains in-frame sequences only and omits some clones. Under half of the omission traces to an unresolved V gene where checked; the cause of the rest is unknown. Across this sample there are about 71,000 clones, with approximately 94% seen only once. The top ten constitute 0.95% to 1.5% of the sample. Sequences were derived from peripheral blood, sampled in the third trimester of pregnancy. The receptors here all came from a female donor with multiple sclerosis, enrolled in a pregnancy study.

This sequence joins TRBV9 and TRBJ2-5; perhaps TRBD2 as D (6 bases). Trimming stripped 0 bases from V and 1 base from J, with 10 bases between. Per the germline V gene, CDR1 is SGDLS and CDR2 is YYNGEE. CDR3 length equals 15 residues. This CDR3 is CASSVGRTTQETQYF. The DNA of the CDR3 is TGTGCCAGCAGCGTAGGTAGGACTACCCAAGAGACCCAGTACTTC.

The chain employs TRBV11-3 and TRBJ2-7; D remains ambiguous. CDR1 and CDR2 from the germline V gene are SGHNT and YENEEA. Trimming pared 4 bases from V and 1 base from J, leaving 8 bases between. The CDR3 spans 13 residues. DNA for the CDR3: TGTGCCAGCAGCTCTAGGCATTCCTACGAGCAGTACTTC. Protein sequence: CASSSRHSYEQYF.

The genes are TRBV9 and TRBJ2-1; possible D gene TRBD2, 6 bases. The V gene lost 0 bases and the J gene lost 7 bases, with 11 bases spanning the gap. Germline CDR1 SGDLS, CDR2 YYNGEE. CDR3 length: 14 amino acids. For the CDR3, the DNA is TGTGCCAGCAGCGTAGGAACTAGCTGGAATGAGCAGTTCTTC. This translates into CASSVGTSWNEQFF. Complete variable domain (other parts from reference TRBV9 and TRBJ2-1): DSGVTQTPKHLITATGQRVTLRCSPRSGDLSVYWYQQSLDQGLQFLIQYYNGEERAKGNILERFSAQQFPDLHSELNLSSLELGDSALYFCASSVGTSWNEQFFGPGTRLTVL.

In DNA form, the CDR3 reads TGTGCCAGCCCTGAGGCGCCAGAAGAGACCCAGTACTTC. Its protein is CASPEAPEETQYF. This chain uses TRBV2 with TRBJ2-5; the D is unclear. CDR1 and CDR2 from the germline V gene are SNHLY and FYNNEI. With 8 bases removed from V and 3 bases from J, the gap between germline ends came to 13 bases. The CDR3 spans 13 residues.

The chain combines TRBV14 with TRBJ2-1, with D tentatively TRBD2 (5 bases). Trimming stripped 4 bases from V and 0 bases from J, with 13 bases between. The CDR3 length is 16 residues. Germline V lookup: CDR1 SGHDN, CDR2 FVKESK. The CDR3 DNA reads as TGTGCCAGCAGCCCTTGGGCGGGCGTCTCCTACAATGAGCAGTTCTTC. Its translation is CASSPWAGVSYNEQFF.

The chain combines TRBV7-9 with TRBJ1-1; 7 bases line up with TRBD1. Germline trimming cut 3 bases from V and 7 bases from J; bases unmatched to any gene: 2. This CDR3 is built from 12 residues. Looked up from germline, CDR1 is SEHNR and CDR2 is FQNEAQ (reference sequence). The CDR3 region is CASSFGTVEAFF. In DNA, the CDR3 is TGTGCCAGCAGCTTTGGGACAGTTGAAGCTTTCTTT.

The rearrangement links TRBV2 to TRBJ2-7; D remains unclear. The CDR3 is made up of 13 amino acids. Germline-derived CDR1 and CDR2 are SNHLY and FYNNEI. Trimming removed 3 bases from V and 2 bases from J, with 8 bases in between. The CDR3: CASSDPPTYEQYF. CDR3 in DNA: TGTGCCAGCAGTGATCCCCCTACCTACGAGCAGTACTTC.

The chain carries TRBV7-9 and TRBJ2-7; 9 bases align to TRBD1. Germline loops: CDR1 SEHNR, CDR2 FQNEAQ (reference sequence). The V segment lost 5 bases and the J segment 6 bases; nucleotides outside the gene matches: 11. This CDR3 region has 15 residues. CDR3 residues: CASSLYDRGGGEQYF. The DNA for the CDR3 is TGTGCCAGCAGCCTCTATGACAGGGGGGGTGGCGAGCAGTACTTC.

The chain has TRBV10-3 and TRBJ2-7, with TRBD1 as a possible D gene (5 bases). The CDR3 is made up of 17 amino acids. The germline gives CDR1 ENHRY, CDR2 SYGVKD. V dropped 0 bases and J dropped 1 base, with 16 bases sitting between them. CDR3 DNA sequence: TGTGCCATCAGTGAGTCGGGCCGTGACAAGGGGTCCTACGAGCAGTACTTC. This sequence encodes CAISESGRDKGSYEQYF.

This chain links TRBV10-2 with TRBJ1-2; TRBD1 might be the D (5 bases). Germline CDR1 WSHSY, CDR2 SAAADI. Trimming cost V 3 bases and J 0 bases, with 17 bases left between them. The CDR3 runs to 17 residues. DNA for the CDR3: TGCGCCAGCAGTGATTGGGGACTCAGTAATGCTAACTATGGCTACACCTTC. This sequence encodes CASSDWGLSNANYGYTF.

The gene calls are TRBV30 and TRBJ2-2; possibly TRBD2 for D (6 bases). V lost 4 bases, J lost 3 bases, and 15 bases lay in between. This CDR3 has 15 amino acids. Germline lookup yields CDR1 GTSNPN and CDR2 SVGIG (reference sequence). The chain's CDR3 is CAWKVAEADTGELFF. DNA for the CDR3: TGTGCCTGGAAAGTAGCGGAAGCAGACACCGGGGAGCTGTTTTTT. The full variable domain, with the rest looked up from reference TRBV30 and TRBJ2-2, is SQTIHQWPATLVQPVGSPLSLECTVEGTSNPNLYWYRQAAGRGLQLLFYSVGIGQISSEVPQNLSASRPQDRQFILSSKKLLLSDSGFYLCAWKVAEADTGELFFGEGSRLTVL.

The CDR3 loop is CASSLDVAGNVLGELFF. The CDR3 DNA reads TGCGCCAGCAGCTTGGATGTCGCGGGAAACGTGTTGGGGGAGCTGTTTTTT. The chain carries TRBV5-1 and TRBJ2-2; tentatively, D is TRBD2 (6 bases). Per germline, CDR1 SGHRS and CDR2 YFSETQ. The germline V and J ends were trimmed by 0 bases and 8 bases, with 20 bases remaining between them. The CDR3 contains 17 residues.

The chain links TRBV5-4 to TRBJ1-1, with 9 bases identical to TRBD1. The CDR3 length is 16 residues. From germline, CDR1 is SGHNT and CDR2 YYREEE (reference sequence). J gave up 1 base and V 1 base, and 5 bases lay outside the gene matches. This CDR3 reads CASSLRGQGPNTEAFF. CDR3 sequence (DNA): TGTGCCAGCAGCTTGAGGGGACAGGGACCGAACACTGAAGCTTTCTTT. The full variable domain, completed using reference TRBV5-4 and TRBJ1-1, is ETGVTQSPTHLIKTRGQQVTLRCSSQSGHNTVSWYQQALGQGPQFIFQYYREEENGRGNFPPRFSGLQFPNYSSELNVNALELDDSALYLCASSLRGQGPNTEAFFGQGTRLTVV.

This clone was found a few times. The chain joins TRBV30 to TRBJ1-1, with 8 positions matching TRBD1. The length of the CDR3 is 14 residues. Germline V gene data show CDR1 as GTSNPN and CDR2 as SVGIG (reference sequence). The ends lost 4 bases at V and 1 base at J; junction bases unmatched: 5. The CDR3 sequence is CAWIGGTGNTEAFF. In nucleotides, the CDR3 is TGTGCCTGGATTGGGGGGACAGGGAACACTGAAGCTTTCTTT.

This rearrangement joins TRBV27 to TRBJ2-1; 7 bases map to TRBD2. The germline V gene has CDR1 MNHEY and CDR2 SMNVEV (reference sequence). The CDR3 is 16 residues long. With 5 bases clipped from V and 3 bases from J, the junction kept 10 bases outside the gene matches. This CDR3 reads CASSPAAGEFYNEQFF. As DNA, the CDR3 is TGTGCCAGCAGTCCTGCTGCGGGAGAGTTCTACAATGAGCAGTTCTTC.

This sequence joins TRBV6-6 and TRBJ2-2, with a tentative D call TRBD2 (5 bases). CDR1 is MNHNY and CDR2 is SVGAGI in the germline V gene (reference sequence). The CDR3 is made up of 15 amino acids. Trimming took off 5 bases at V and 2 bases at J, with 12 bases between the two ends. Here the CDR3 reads CASSIPGGNTGELFF. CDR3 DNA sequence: TGTGCCAGCAGTATCCCAGGAGGTAACACCGGGGAGCTGTTTTTT.

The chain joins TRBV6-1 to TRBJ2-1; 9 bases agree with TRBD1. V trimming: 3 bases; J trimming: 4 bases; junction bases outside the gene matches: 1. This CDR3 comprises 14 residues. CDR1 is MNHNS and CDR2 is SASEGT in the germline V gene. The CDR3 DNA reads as TGTGCCAGCAGTGAGGACAGGGGATACAATGAGCAGTTCTTC. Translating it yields CASSEDRGYNEQFF.

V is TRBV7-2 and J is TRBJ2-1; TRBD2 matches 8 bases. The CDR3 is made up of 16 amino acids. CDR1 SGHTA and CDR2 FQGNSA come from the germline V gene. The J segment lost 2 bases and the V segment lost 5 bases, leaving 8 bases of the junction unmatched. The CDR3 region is CASSAGLASAYNEQFF. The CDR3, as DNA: TGTGCCAGCAGCGCCGGACTAGCTTCCGCCTACAATGAGCAGTTCTTC.

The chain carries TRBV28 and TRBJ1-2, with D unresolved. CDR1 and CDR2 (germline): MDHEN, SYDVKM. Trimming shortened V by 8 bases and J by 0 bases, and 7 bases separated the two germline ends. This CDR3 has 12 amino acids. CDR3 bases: TGTGCCAGCCGGCAGGCTAACTATGGCTACACCTTC. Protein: CASRQANYGYTF.